The 32 T cell receptor beta chains below come from one sample, sequenced in a study of OX40 agonist ivuxolimab in advanced cancers. Generated by immunoSEQ multiplex PCR, the TCRdb table keeps only in-frame clones and is missing some. Of 57,000 or so clones in the sample, 86% were seen once. Source: CD4+ or CD8+ T cells sorted from blood, taken in a trial of the OX40 agonist ivuxolimab. The receptors originated from an adult with an advanced solid tumor such as melanoma, head and neck, liver or kidney cancer.

The chain recombines TRBV5-1 with TRBJ1-2, with TRBD1 identical over 7 bases. V lost 6 bases, J lost 6 bases, and 5 bases stayed unmatched. Germline CDR1 is SGHRS and CDR2 is YFSETQ. The CDR3 has 12 amino acids. CDR3 protein: CASTLTGNGYTF. DNA for the CDR3: TGCGCCAGCACCCTGACAGGGAATGGCTACACCTTC.

The chain employs TRBV5-4 and TRBJ1-5; D is possibly TRBD1 (5 bases). CDR1 and CDR2 (germline): SGHNT, YYREEE (reference sequence). The CDR3 has 15 residues. Trimming pared 4 bases from V and 6 bases from J, leaving 17 bases between. The CDR3 sequence: CASSQEARVGQPQHF. For the CDR3, the DNA is TGTGCCAGCAGCCAAGAAGCCAGGGTAGGTCAGCCCCAGCATTTT.

The chain has TRBV6-5 and TRBJ1-2; 10 bases line up with TRBD1. Germline V gene sequence: CDR1 MNHEY, CDR2 SVGAGI. The junction had 2 bases not matched to a gene; V was cut back by 6 bases and J by 1 base. This CDR3 comprises 14 residues. CDR3 sequence (DNA): TGTGCCAGCAGCTGGGACAGGGGTAACTATGGCTACACCTTC. Amino acid sequence: CASSWDRGNYGYTF.

The gene calls are TRBV18 and TRBJ1-5; 12 nucleotides match TRBD1. The CDR3 consists of 15 residues. After removal of 3 bases from V and 6 bases from J, the junction contained 3 bases not matched to a gene. In germline, CDR1 is KGHSH, CDR2 LQKENI. The CDR3 loop is CASSPGQGAGQPQHF. The CDR3 DNA reads TGTGCCAGCTCACCGGGACAGGGGGCCGGTCAGCCCCAGCATTTT.

The V call is TRBV6-5, the J call TRBJ2-3; weak D call: TRBD1 (5 bases). V was cut by 2 bases and J by 0 bases, with 9 bases left in between. CDR3 length: 15 residues. Per the germline V gene, CDR1 is MNHEY and CDR2 is SVGAGI. The CDR3 coding sequence is TGTGCCAGCAGTTACGACAGTTTTAGCACAGATACGCAGTATTTT. Its protein product is CASSYDSFSTDTQYF.

This chain links TRBV7-9 with TRBJ2-5; TRBD2 matches at 11 bases. The ends lost 3 bases at V and 3 bases at J; junction bases unmatched: 6. The CDR3 length is 16 residues. From germline, CDR1 is SEHNR and CDR2 FQNEAQ (reference sequence). The CDR3 loop reads CASSFSGGARKETQYF. CDR3 in DNA: TGTGCCAGCAGCTTTAGCGGGGGGGCTCGTAAAGAGACCCAGTACTTC.

The chain is built from TRBV11-3 and TRBJ2-1, with 8 bases aligning to TRBD2. The CDR3 contains 15 residues. With 3 bases clipped from V and 4 bases from J, the junction kept 5 bases outside the gene matches. CDR1 is SGHNT and CDR2 is YENEEA in the germline V gene. The CDR3 sequence is CASSLSGGPYNEQFF. Written as DNA, the CDR3 is TGTGCCAGCAGCTTGAGCGGGGGCCCTTACAATGAGCAGTTCTTC.

The J gene is TRBJ1-6, the V gene TRBV19; no clear D. Germline V CDR1 and CDR2: LNHDA, SQIVND (reference sequence). V dropped 1 base and J dropped 6 bases, with 13 bases sitting between them. CDR3 length: 16 amino acids. CDR3 DNA sequence: TGTGCCAGTAGTATAGCGACCGCGCAGATTAATTCACCCCTCCACTTT. Its protein is CASSIATAQINSPLHF.

This rearrangement joins TRBV7-2 to TRBJ1-5; D is unresolved. The germline V gene has CDR1 SGHTA and CDR2 FQGNSA. This CDR3 spans 15 amino acids. The V end lost 5 bases, the J end lost 2 bases, and 13 bases lay between the germline ends. CDR3 nucleotides: TGTGCCAGCAGCGCAGTCGGTCGGGGCAATCAGCCCCAGCATTTT. Its protein is CASSAVGRGNQPQHF.

There are a few counts of this clone. The chain couples TRBV29-1 to TRBJ2-6; D gene unclear. The V end lost 2 bases, the J end lost 4 bases, and 6 bases lay between the germline ends. CDR1 and CDR2 from the germline V gene are SQVTM and ANQGSEA. The CDR3 runs 13 residues. CDR3 sequence: CSVEQYGANVLTF. The CDR3 region has the DNA TGCAGCGTTGAACAGTACGGGGCCAACGTCCTGACTTTC.

This sequence joins TRBV19 and TRBJ1-6; tentatively, D is TRBD1 (5 bases). Deletions cut 5 bases from V and 11 bases from J, with 13 bases between. CDR1 is LNHDA, CDR2 SQIVND, per germline (reference sequence). The CDR3 covers 13 residues. The CDR3 loop is CASSSGPEAPLHF. CDR3 nucleotide sequence: TGTGCCAGTAGTTCGGGGCCTGAAGCACCCCTCCACTTT. Looking up the rest from reference TRBV19 and TRBJ1-6 gives the full variable domain: DGGITQSPKYLFRKEGQNVTLSCEQNLNHDAMYWYRQDPGQGLRLIYYSQIVNDFQKGDIAEGYSVSREKKESFPLTVTSAQKNPTAFYLCASSSGPEAPLHFGNGTRLTVT.

The rearrangement uses TRBV2 and TRBJ1-2; D perhaps matches TRBD1 (5 bases). Germline V gene data show CDR1 as SNHLY and CDR2 as FYNNEI. V lost 8 bases to trimming and J lost 2 bases, with 24 bases between them. The CDR3 covers 17 residues. DNA for the CDR3: TGTGCCAGCTCCTATGCTCCGGGGGGAGGATCGAACTATGGCTACACCTTC. It yields the protein CASSYAPGGGSNYGYTF. The full variable domain, its missing parts supplied by reference TRBV2 and TRBJ1-2, is EPEVTQTPSHQVTQMGQEVILRCVPISNHLYFYWYRQILGQKVEFLVSFYNNEISEKSEIFDDQFSVERPDGSNFTLKIRSTKLEDSAMYFCASSYAPGGGSNYGYTFGSGTRLTVV.

This chain uses TRBV14 with TRBJ1-2; 11 bases agree with TRBD1. Looked up from germline, CDR1 is SGHDN and CDR2 is FVKESK. This CDR3 contains 15 residues. Trimming at V came to 3 bases and at J to 8 bases, leaving 8 bases not matched to a gene. The CDR3 protein is CASSHLGTGGDGYTF. The CDR3 DNA reads as TGTGCCAGCAGCCACTTGGGGACAGGGGGAGACGGCTACACCTTC.

V is TRBV11-3 and J is TRBJ2-5; no clear D gene. There are 14 residues in the CDR3. V lost 3 bases to trimming and J lost 4 bases, with 12 bases between them. Germline V gives CDR1 SGHNT, CDR2 YENEEA. As DNA, the CDR3 is TGTGCCAGCAGCTTCCGGGTTGAGGTAGAGACCCAGTACTTC. Translated, it gives CASSFRVEVETQYF.

The rearrangement links TRBV5-8 to TRBJ2-1; D unclear. From germline, CDR1 is SGHTS and CDR2 YDEGEE. The CDR3 extends over 12 amino acids. V was pared by 7 bases and J by 8 bases, with 13 bases between. The DNA for the CDR3 is TGTGCCAGCCTTTTTAGTGTGGATGAGCAGTTCTTC. Residues: CASLFSVDEQFF.

This chain links TRBV7-2 with TRBJ1-1; 10 bases map to TRBD1. The CDR3 sequence is 14 residues long. From germline, CDR1 is SGHTA and CDR2 FQGNSA. The V gene end was trimmed by 1 base and the J gene end by 11 bases; junction bases not matched to a gene: 7. Here the CDR3 reads CASSLVRDRGGAFF. In DNA form, the CDR3 reads TGTGCCAGCAGCTTAGTAAGGGACAGGGGTGGGGCTTTCTTT.

The V call is TRBV5-4, the J call TRBJ1-2, with D possibly being TRBD1 (5 bases). With 3 bases removed from V and 4 bases from J, the gap between germline ends came to 13 bases. There are 14 residues in the CDR3. Germline V CDR1 and CDR2: SGHNT, YYREEE (reference sequence). DNA of the CDR3: TGTGCCAGCAGCTGGGGCGGGGAGCGCTATGGCTACACCTTC. Its translation is CASSWGGERYGYTF.

The sample holds one count of this clone. V usage is TRBV6-6 and J usage is TRBJ1-1, with no clear D. The CDR3 is 14 amino acids. The germline V and J ends were trimmed by 6 bases and 4 bases, with 15 bases remaining between them. Germline lookup yields CDR1 MNHNY and CDR2 SVGAGI (reference sequence). The CDR3 protein is CASRPPGQITEAFF. In nucleotides, the CDR3 is TGTGCCAGCAGGCCCCCTGGGCAGATCACTGAAGCTTTCTTT.

V and J are TRBV7-3 and TRBJ2-6; no firm D call. CDR1 is SGHTA and CDR2 is FQGTGA in the germline V gene. V was trimmed by 2 bases and J by 0 bases, leaving 5 bases between them. The CDR3 length is 15 residues. Here the CDR3 reads CASSLAASGANVLTF. Here the CDR3 DNA reads TGTGCCAGCAGCTTAGCGGCCTCTGGGGCCAACGTCCTGACTTTC.

The V call is TRBV30, the J call TRBJ1-5, with TRBD1 identical over 8 bases. Germline V gene lookup returns CDR1 GTSNPN and CDR2 SVGIG (reference sequence). CDR3 size: 14 residues. V gave up 2 bases and J gave up 4 bases; unmatched junction bases: 4. The CDR3 DNA is TGTGCCTGGAGTTCCGGGACAGGTAATCAGCCCCAGCATTTT. Its protein product is CAWSSGTGNQPQHF.

This rearrangement joins TRBV9 to TRBJ2-3, with 15 bases lining up with TRBD2. The length of the CDR3 is 18 residues. The V gene end was trimmed by 4 bases and the J gene end by 1 base; junction bases not matched to a gene: 7. Germline CDR1 and CDR2: SGDLS and YYNGEE. The DNA of the CDR3 is TGTGCCAGCAGCTTAGGGACTAGCGGGGGGCTCGGCACAGATACGCAGTATTTT. It translates to CASSLGTSGGLGTDTQYF.

This sequence joins TRBV4-1 and TRBJ1-3; no firm D call. The CDR3 has 17 residues. Germline assignment: CDR1 MGHRA and CDR2 YSYEKL. The V end lost 4 bases, the J end lost 0 bases, and 16 bases lay between the germline ends. The CDR3 DNA reads TGCGCCAGCAGCCCCGCAGCGGGTTCGAGCTCTGGAAACACCATATATTTT. Translation: CASSPAAGSSSGNTIYF.

The chain has TRBV5-1 and TRBJ2-1, with no clear D. V lost 6 bases, J lost 4 bases, and 20 bases lay in between. The length of the CDR3 is 16 residues. CDR1 is SGHRS and CDR2 is YFSETQ in the germline V gene. CDR3 bases: TGCGCCAGCACCTTAAGGGTTGGTGGGCCTTACAATGAGCAGTTCTTC. Amino acid sequence: CASTLRVGGPYNEQFF.

This chain uses TRBV30 with TRBJ2-1; weak D call: TRBD1 (6 bases). CDR1 is GTSNPN, CDR2 SVGIG, per germline (reference sequence). V gave up 2 bases and J gave up 4 bases, with 12 bases separating them. This CDR3 spans 14 amino acids. For the CDR3, the DNA is TGTGCCTGGAGTCTCAGGGGCCTATACAATGAGCAGTTCTTC. Amino acids: CAWSLRGLYNEQFF.

The rearrangement links TRBV10-3 to TRBJ1-1, with D possibly matching TRBD1 (5 bases). The germline CDR1 and CDR2 sequences are ENHRY and SYGVKD. V was clipped by 3 bases and J by 10 bases, with 21 bases between them. CDR3 length: 15 amino acids. The CDR3 loop reads CAISDPNRQSLGAFF. As DNA, the CDR3 is TGTGCCATCAGTGATCCCAACCGACAGTCTCTCGGAGCTTTCTTT.

The V and J genes are TRBV15 and TRBJ2-1, with D perhaps TRBD1 (6 bases). CDR1 and CDR2 from the germline V gene are LNHNV and YYDKDF (reference sequence). The V gene lost 2 bases and the J gene lost 11 bases, with 13 bases spanning the gap. CDR3 length: 13 amino acids. The CDR3 loop is CATSRHREAKQFF. The CDR3 region has the DNA TGTGCCACCAGCAGACACAGGGAAGCGAAGCAGTTCTTC.

The chain combines TRBV28 with TRBJ2-2; D gene ambiguous. The CDR3 loop spans 15 amino acids. In germline, CDR1 is MDHEN, CDR2 SYDVKM. The V end was cut by 4 bases, the J end by 7 bases, with 16 bases between. DNA of the CDR3: TGTGCCAGCAGTTCCCAATCTACCCCGGTCGGGGAGCTGTTTTTT. As protein: CASSSQSTPVGELFF.

The chain uses TRBV30 and TRBJ2-3; D gene uncertain. Germline V gene data show CDR1 as GTSNPN and CDR2 as SVGIG (reference sequence). The CDR3 is made up of 13 amino acids. Between the trimmed V and J ends, which lost 0 bases and 7 bases, there was a span of 11 bases. The CDR3 loop reads CAWSVTDINTQYF. CDR3 bases: TGTGCCTGGAGTGTAACAGATATCAATACGCAGTATTTT. The full variable domain, completed using reference TRBV30 and TRBJ2-3, is SQTIHQWPATLVQPVGSPLSLECTVEGTSNPNLYWYRQAAGRGLQLLFYSVGIGQISSEVPQNLSASRPQDRQFILSSKKLLLSDSGFYLCAWSVTDINTQYFGPGTRLTVL.

The chain is built from TRBV6-5 and TRBJ2-1; TRBD2 is a possible D gene (6 bases). Germline V gene data show CDR1 as MNHEY and CDR2 as SVGAGI. V was pared by 3 bases and J by 4 bases, with 10 bases between. There are 14 residues in the CDR3. The CDR3 DNA sequence: TGTGCCAGCAGTTATAGGCGGGATTACAATGAGCAGTTCTTC. Amino acid sequence: CASSYRRDYNEQFF.

This clone was counted a single time. The gene calls are TRBV5-1 and TRBJ2-7, with D possibly TRBD1 on 5 matching bases. CDR1 and CDR2 from the germline V gene are SGHRS and YFSETQ. CDR3 size: 17 residues. V shed 1 base and J shed 0 bases, with 17 bases lying between them. In nucleotides, the CDR3 is TGCGCCAGCAGCTTGCCAGCTGACAGACCAAACTCCTACGAGCAGTACTTC. Its translation: CASSLPADRPNSYEQYF.

The V call is TRBV2, the J call TRBJ1-5, with 10 bases aligning to TRBD1. The germline CDR1 and CDR2 sequences are SNHLY and FYNNEI. Trimming removed 6 bases from V and 4 bases from J; junction bases left unmatched: 3. CDR3 length: 14 amino acids. CDR3 protein: CASRGTGANQPQHF. The CDR3 bases are TGTGCCAGCAGGGGGACAGGGGCGAATCAGCCCCAGCATTTT.

The gene calls are TRBV27 and TRBJ2-3; tentative D call: TRBD1 (6 bases). The CDR3 sequence is 14 residues long. Trimming stripped 3 bases from V and 1 base from J, with 8 bases between. Germline V gene lookup returns CDR1 MNHEY and CDR2 SMNVEV (reference sequence). The CDR3 coding sequence is TGTGCCAGCAGTTTCCGGACAGGCACAGATACGCAGTATTTT. The encoded protein is CASSFRTGTDTQYF.